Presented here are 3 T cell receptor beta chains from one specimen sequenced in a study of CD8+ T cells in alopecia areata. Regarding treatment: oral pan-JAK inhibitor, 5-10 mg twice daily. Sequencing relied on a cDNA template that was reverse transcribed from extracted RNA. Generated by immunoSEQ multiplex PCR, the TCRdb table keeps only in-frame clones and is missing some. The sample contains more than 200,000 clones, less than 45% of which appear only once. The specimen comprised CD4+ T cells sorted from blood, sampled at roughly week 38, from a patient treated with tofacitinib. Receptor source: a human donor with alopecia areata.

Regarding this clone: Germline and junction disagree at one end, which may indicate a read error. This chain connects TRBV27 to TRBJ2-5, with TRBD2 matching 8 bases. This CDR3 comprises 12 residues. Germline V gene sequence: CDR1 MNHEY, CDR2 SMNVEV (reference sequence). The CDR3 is CASSPHAGGGDF. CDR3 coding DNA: TGTGCCAGCAGTCCCCATGCGGGGGGCGGTGACTTC.

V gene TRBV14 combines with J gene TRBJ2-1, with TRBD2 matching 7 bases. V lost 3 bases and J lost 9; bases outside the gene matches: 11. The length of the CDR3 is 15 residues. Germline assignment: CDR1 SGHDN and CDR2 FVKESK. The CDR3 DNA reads TGTGCCAGCAGCCAGGGTACTAGCGTTCTAGGTGAGCAGTTCTTC. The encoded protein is CASSQGTSVLGEQFF.

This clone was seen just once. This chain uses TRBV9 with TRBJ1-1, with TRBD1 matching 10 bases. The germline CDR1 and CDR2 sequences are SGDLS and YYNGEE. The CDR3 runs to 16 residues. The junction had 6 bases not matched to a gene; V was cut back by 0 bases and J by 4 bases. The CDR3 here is CASSVVQGQGRTEAFF. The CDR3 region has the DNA TGTGCCAGCAGCGTAGTTCAGGGACAGGGGCGCACTGAAGCTTTCTTT.